Many counts were recorded for the clone carrying this TCR beta chain. Its specificity is not known. This specimen comes from a study of T-cell memory formation after mild COVID-19. Study in general: TCR clusters were mostly donor specific. Study conclusions and caveats: Some clones that responded turned up in pre-infection memory, which suggests that cross-reactive memory joined in.

Looked up from germline, CDR1 is SEHNR and CDR2 is FQNEAQ (reference sequence). V was pared by 3 bases and J by 7 bases, with 6 bases of the junction left unmatched. The CDR3 sequence is 14 residues long. The 5'RACE method, run with constant-segment primers, produced TCR alpha and TCR beta cDNA libraries (carrying sample barcodes and UMIs). TCRdb fed the 5' RACE reads into MiXCR, producing one record per CDR3 protein. Of about 440,000 distinct CDR3 sequences listed, roughly 20% are singletons. Specimen: PBMCs or a T cell subset sorted from them (not recorded which). This clonotype originated in an adult woman who had mild COVID-19 (a few samples of this study predate the infection). Cell type and time point are not known. The V and J genes are TRBV7-9 and TRBJ2-3; 8 positions match TRBD2. The CDR3 here is CASSFRREDHTQYF. Written as DNA, the CDR3 is TGTGCCAGCAGCTTCCGGCGGGAGGACCATACGCAGTATTTT.